This paragraph covers one TCR beta chain sequence. What it binds is not known. The CDR3 extends over 13 amino acids. CDR1 and CDR2 (germline): SGHTA, FQGNSA. Template switching added UMIs carrying a 6-nucleotide sample barcode. From the 5' RACE reads, TCRdb lists one entry per CDR3 protein and no DNA. The sample totals a few hundred thousand distinct CDR3 sequences. The template was total RNA from whole blood, with no T cell sorting. The record originates from a study of monozygotic twins with inflammatory bowel disease. Broader study findings: Discordant twins showed the same repertoire similarity as concordant twins, possibly from limited power. Clonotype overlap with others was lower in IBD patients than in healthy twins, a difference that was greatest with disease activity.

The sample taken for sequencing was blood. The chain has TRBV7-2 and TRBJ2-7; TCRdb reports TRBD1, a call that lacks DNA to check it against. This TCR came from a human donor with ulcerative colitis or Crohn's disease, or a healthy co-twin of an affected twin (not recorded which). CDR3 sequence: CASSTFRGDEQYF.